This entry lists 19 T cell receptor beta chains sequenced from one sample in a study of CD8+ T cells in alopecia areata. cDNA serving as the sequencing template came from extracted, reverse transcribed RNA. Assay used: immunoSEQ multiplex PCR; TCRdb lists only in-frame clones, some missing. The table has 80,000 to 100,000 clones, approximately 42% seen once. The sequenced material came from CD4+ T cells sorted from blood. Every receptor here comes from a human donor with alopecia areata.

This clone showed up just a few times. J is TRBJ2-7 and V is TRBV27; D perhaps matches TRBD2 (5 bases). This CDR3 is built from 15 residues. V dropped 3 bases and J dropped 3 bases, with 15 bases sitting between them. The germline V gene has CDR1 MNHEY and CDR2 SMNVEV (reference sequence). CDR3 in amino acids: CASSFGLSADYEQYF. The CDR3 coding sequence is TGTGCCAGCAGTTTCGGTCTTAGCGCCGACTACGAGCAGTACTTC.

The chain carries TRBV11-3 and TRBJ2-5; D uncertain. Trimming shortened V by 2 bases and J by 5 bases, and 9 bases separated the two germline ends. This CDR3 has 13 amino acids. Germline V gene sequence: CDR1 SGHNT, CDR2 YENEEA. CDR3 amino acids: CASSLNSGETQYF. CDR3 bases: TGTGCCAGCAGCTTAAACTCCGGGGAGACCCAGTACTTC.

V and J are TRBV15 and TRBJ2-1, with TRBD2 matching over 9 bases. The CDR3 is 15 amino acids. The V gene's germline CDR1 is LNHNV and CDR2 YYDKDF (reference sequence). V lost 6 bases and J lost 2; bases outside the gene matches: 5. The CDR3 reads CATSRSSGTYNEQFF. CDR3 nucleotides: TGTGCCACCAGTCGCTCTAGCGGGACCTACAATGAGCAGTTCTTC.

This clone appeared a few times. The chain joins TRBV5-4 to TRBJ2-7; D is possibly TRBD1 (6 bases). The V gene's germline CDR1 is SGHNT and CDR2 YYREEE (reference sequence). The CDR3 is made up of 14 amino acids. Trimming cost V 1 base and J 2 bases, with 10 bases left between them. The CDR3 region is CASSLMGHAYEQYF. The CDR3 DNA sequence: TGTGCCAGCAGCTTGATGGGACACGCCTACGAGCAGTACTTC.

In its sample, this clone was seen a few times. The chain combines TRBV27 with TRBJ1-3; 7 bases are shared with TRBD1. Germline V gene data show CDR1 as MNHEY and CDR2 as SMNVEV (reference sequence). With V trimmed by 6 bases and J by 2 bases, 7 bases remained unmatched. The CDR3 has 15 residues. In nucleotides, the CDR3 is TGTGCCAGCAGGAGGGGGCGGATACCTGGAAACACCATATATTTT. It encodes CASRRGRIPGNTIYF.

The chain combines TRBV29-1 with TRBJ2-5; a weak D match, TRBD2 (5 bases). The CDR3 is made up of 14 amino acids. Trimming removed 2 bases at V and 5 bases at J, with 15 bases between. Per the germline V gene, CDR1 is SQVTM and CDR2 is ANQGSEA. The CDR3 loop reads CSVERGSRGETQYF. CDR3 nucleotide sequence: TGCAGCGTTGAAAGAGGGTCCCGAGGGGAGACCCAGTACTTC. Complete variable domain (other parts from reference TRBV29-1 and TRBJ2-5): SAVISQKPSRDICQRGTSLTIQCQVDSQVTMMFWYRQQPGQSLTLIATANQGSEATYESGFVIDKFPISRPNLTFSTLTVSNMSPEDSSIYLCSVERGSRGETQYFGPGTRLLVL.

CDR3: CASSLAFRGVPYEQYF. In nucleotides, the CDR3 is TGTGCCAGCAGTCTCGCATTTCGGGGGGTTCCCTACGAGCAGTACTTC. V and J are TRBV28 and TRBJ2-7; 7 nucleotides line up with TRBD2. The CDR3 is 16 residues long. V lost 5 bases, J lost 2 bases, and 12 bases stayed unmatched. Germline V gene lookup returns CDR1 MDHEN and CDR2 SYDVKM.

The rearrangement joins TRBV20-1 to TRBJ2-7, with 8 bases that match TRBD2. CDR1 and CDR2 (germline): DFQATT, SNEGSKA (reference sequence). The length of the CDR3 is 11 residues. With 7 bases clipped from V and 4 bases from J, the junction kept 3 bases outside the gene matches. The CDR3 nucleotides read TGCAGTGGGGCTAGCGGGTACGAGCAGTACTTC. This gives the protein CSGASGYEQYF.

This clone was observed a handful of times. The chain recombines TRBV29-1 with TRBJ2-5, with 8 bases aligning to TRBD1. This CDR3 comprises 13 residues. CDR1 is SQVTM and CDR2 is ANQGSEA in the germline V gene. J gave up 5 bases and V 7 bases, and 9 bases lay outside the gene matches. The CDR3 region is CSDSGTGLETQYF. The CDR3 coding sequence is TGCAGCGACTCCGGGACAGGCCTTGAGACCCAGTACTTC. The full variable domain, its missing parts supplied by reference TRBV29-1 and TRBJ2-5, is SAVISQKPSRDICQRGTSLTIQCQVDSQVTMMFWYRQQPGQSLTLIATANQGSEATYESGFVIDKFPISRPNLTFSTLTVSNMSPEDSSIYLCSDSGTGLETQYFGPGTRLLVL.

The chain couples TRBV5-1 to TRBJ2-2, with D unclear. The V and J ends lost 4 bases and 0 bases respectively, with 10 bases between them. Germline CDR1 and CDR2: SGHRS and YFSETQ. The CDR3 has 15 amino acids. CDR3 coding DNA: TGCGCCAGCAGCCTGGAAATTTCGAACACCGGGGAGCTGTTTTTT. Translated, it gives CASSLEISNTGELFF.

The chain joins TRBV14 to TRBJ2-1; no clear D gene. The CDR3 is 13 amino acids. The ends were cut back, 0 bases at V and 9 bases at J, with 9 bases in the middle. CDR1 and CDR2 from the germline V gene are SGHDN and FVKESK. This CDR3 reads CASSQEIGVEQFF. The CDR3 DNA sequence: TGTGCCAGCAGCCAAGAGATAGGAGTTGAGCAGTTCTTC.

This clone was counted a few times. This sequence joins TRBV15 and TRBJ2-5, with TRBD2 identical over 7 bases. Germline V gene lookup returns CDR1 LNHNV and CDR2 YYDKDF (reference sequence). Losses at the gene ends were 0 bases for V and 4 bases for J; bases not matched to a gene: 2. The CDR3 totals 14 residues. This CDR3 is CATSRDSGGETQYF. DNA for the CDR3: TGTGCCACCAGCAGAGATTCGGGGGGAGAGACCCAGTACTTC.

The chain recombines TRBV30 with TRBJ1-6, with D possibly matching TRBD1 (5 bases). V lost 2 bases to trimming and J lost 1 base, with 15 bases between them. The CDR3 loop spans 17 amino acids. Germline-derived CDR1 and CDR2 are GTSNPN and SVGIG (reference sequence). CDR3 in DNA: TGTGCCTGGAGTCCGCCTGGCCCAGGGTCCTATAATTCACCCCTCCACTTT. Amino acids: CAWSPPGPGSYNSPLHF.

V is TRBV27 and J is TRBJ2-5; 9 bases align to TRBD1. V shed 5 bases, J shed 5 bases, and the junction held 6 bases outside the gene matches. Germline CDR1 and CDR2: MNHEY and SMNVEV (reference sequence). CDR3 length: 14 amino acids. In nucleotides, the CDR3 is TGTGCCAGCAGTCCCTGGACAGGGGAGGAGACCCAGTACTTC. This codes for CASSPWTGEETQYF.

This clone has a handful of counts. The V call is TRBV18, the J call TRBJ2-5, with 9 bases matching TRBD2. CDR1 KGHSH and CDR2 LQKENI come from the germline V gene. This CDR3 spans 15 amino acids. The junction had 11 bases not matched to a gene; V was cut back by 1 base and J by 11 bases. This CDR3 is CASSPQGGTSRSQYF. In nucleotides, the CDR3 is TGTGCCAGCTCACCACAGGGAGGGACTAGCCGTTCGCAGTACTTC. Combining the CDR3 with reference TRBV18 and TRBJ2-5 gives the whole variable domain NAGVMQNPRHLVRRRGQEARLRCSPMKGHSHVYWYRQLPEEGLKFMVYLQKENIIDESGMPKERFSAEFPKEGPSILRIQQVVRGDSAAYFCASSPQGGTSRSQYFGPGTRLLVL.

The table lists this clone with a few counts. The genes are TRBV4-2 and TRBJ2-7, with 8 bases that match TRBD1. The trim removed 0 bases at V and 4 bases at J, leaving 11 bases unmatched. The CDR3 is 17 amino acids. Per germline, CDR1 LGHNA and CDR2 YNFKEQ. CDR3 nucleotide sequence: TGTGCCAGCAGCCAAGATCTCCGCAGGGGGCGAAGTTACGAGCAGTACTTC. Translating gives CASSQDLRRGRSYEQYF.

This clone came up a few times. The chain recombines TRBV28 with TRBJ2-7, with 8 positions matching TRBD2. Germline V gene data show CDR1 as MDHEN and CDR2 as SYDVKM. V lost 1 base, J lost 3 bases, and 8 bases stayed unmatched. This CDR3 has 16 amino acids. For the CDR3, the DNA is TGTGCCAGCAGTTTATATCGGGGGGGGCTGGACTACGAGCAGTACTTC. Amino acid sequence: CASSLYRGGLDYEQYF.

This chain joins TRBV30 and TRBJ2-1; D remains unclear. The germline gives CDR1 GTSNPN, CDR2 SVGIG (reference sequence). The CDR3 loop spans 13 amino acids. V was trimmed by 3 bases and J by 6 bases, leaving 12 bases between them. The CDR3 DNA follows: TGTGCCTGGAGATCGCGTGGGGTCAATGAGCAGTTCTTC. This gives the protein CAWRSRGVNEQFF.

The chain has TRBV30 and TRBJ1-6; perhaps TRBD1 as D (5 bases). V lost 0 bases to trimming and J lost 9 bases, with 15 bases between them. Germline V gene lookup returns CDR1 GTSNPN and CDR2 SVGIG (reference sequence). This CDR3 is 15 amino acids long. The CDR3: CAWSVLWGNGSPLHF. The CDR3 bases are TGTGCCTGGAGTGTACTGTGGGGGAACGGTTCACCCCTCCACTTT.